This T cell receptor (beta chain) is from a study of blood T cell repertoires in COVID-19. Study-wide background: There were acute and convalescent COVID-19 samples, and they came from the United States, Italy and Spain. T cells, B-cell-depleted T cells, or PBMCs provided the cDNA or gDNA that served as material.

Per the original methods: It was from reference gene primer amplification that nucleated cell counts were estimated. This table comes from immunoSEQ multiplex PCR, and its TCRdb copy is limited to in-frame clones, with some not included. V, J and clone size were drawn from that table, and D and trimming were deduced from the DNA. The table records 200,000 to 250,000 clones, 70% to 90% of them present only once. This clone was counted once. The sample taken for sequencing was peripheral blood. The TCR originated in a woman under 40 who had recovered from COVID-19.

The CDR3 region has the DNA TGTGCCAGCAGATCTCGGGGACAGTTGACCGGGGAGCTGTTTTTT. Its translation: CASRSRGQLTGELFF. This chain connects TRBV6-6 to TRBJ2-2; 7 nucleotides match TRBD1. J was trimmed by 5 bases and V by 6 bases; bases with no gene match: 9. CDR1 is MNHNY, CDR2 SVGAGI, per germline (reference sequence). The CDR3 totals 15 residues.